This T cell receptor (beta chain) comes out of a study of T cell responses to AZD1222 COVID-19 vaccine. Study-wide findings and caveats: Seropositivity was recorded at baseline in only a handful of AZD1222 recipients.

TCRdb keeps only in-frame clones here, not all; method: immunoSEQ multiplex PCR. Of about 180,000 clones in the sample, around 93% are singletons; the top ten hold roughly 1%. This CDR3 has 15 residues. V lost 0 bases and J lost 3, with 10 bases in between. Germline values: CDR1 LNHNV, CDR2 YYDKDF (reference sequence). As to this clone: Its antigen is not identified.

The clonotype was recovered from an adult who received the MenACWY meningococcal vaccine as a control. This chain links TRBV15 with TRBJ2-3; D not resolved. The material was peripheral blood, obtained 28 days after the second dose of the MenACWY control vaccine. CDR3 amino acids: CATSRDSFVTDTQYF. CDR3 DNA: TGTGCCACCAGCAGAGATAGTTTTGTGACAGATACGCAGTATTTT.